Listed below are T cell receptor beta chains from one sample, sequenced in a study of T cells in Graves' hyperthyroidism and ophthalmopathy. MiXCR, run by TCRdb on the multiplex PCR reads, gives a single entry per CDR3 protein. The table lists about 300,000 distinct CDR3 sequences, about 25% of them singletons. The sequenced material came from blood. The receptor set was obtained from a man aged 40-55 years with Graves' hyperthyroidism that later progressed to Graves' ophthalmopathy. The CDR3 runs from the conserved cysteine through the conserved F or W. Fields, in order: J gene, V gene, D gene, clone size, CDR3 protein, CDR3 DNA. D genes are given only for firm matches. Clone size is not always given. Where it is, it says once, few, many or a class for expanded clones.

J: TRBJ2-4; V: TRBV7-6; D: TRBD2; size: many; CDR3: CASSSGGLPGIQYF; DNA: TGTGCCAGCAGCTCGGGGGGTCTGCCAGGCATTCAGTACTTC
J: TRBJ2-7; V: TRBV10-3; D: .; size: many; CDR3: CAISEAGQPYEQYF; DNA: TGTGCCATCAGTGAGGCTGGACAGCCCTACGAGCAGTACTTC
J: TRBJ1-5; V: TRBV12-3/TRBV12-4; D: .; size: .; CDR3: CASSPSGTSSNQPQHF; DNA: TGTGCCAGCAGCCCGAGCGGGACATCTTCCAATCAGCCCCAGCATTTT
J: TRBJ1-5; V: TRBV6-5; D: .; size: many; CDR3: CASRSRQSNQPQHF; DNA: TGTGCCAGCAGATCCCGACAGAGCAATCAGCCCCAGCATTTT
J: TRBJ1-2; V: TRBV6-5; D: TRBD1; size: many; CDR3: CASSTGGYGYTF; DNA: TGTGCCAGCAGTACAGGGGGCTATGGCTACACCTTC
J: TRBJ1-1; V: TRBV11-3; D: .; size: .; CDR3: CASSRLRSNTEAFF; DNA: TGTGCCAGCAGCCGATTAAGAAGCAACACTGAAGCTTTCTTT
J: TRBJ2-5; V: TRBV2; D: TRBD1; size: few; CDR3: CASSSGGEFVTQYF; DNA: TGTGCCAGCAGTTCAGGGGGCGAGTTTGTGACCCAGTACTTC
J: TRBJ1-2; V: TRBV18; D: .; size: many; CDR3: CASSPDTVGVPGYTF; DNA: TGTGCCAGCTCACCAGACACAGTGGGGGTCCCTGGCTACACCTTC
J: TRBJ1-2; V: TRBV9; D: .; size: .; CDR3: CASSVSGTYCYTF; DNA: TGTGCCAGCAGCGTATCGGGGACCTATTGCTACACCTTC
J: TRBJ2-7; V: TRBV27; D: .; size: many; CDR3: CASSVLGQGGHEQYF; DNA: TGTGCCAGCAGTGTCTTAGGGCAGGGAGGCCACGAGCAGTACTTC
J: TRBJ2-2; V: TRBV30; D: .; size: many; CDR3: CAWRTGELFF; DNA: TGTGCCTGGAGGACCGGGGAGCTGTTTTTT
J: TRBJ1-2; V: TRBV6-5; D: TRBD1; size: .; CDR3: CASSYSLQGIDYGYTF; DNA: TGTGCCAGCAGTTACTCGCTACAGGGGATTGACTATGGCTACACCTTC
J: TRBJ1-5; V: TRBV6-4; D: TRBD1; size: many; CDR3: CASSDRGHSNQPQHF; DNA: TGTGCCAGCAGTGACAGGGGGCATAGCAATCAGCCCCAGCATTTT
J: TRBJ2-4; V: TRBV11-2; D: .; size: many; CDR3: CASSLPIAKNIQYF; DNA: TGTGCCAGCAGCTTACCCATAGCCAAAAACATTCAGTACTTC
J: TRBJ1-2; V: TRBV5-1; D: .; size: many; CDR3: CASSYVKGQSNYGYTF; DNA: TGCGCCAGCAGCTACGTTAAAGGACAGTCTAACTATGGCTACACCTTC
J: TRBJ1-2; V: TRBV27; D: TRBD1; size: many; CDR3: CASSLYWGRDRGIDGYTF; DNA: TGTGCCAGCAGTTTATACTGGGGAAGGGACAGGGGGATAGATGGCTACACCTTC
J: TRBJ2-7; V: TRBV6-5; D: .; size: many; CDR3: CASSNPSYEQYF; DNA: TGTGCCAGCAGTAATCCCAGCTACGAGCAGTACTTC
J: TRBJ1-1; V: TRBV5-1; D: .; size: many; CDR3: CASSLGDGDTEAFF; DNA: TGCGCCAGCAGCTTGGGGGACGGGGACACTGAAGCTTTCTTT
J: TRBJ1-5; V: TRBV3-1; D: TRBD1; size: many; CDR3: CASSQGQGSNQPQHF; DNA: TGTGCCAGCAGCCAGGGACAGGGAAGCAATCAGCCCCAGCATTTT
J: TRBJ2-3; V: TRBV13; D: TRBD2; size: .; CDR3: CASSLGGTSGPYITDTQYF; DNA: TGTGCCAGCAGCTTAGGCGGGACTAGCGGGCCTTATATTACAGATACGCAGTATTTT
J: TRBJ2-7; V: TRBV5-1; D: TRBD2; size: many; CDR3: CASSQILSGSYEQYF; DNA: TGCGCCAGCAGCCAAATTCTCAGCGGGAGTTACGAGCAGTACTTC
J: TRBJ1-2; V: TRBV15; D: TRBD1; size: many; CDR3: CATSRGGTGGDGYTF; DNA: TGTGCCACCAGCAGAGGTGGGACAGGGGGCGATGGCTACACCTTC
J: TRBJ1-5; V: TRBV19; D: TRBD1; size: many; CDR3: CAGRSDRSAGQPQHF; DNA: TGTGCCGGAAGATCGGACAGGTCGGCGGGTCAGCCCCAGCATTTT
J: TRBJ2-5; V: TRBV6-5; D: TRBD2; size: .; CDR3: CASSFAGDFQETQYF; DNA: TGTGCCAGCAGTTTTGCGGGAGATTTTCAAGAGACCCAGTACTTC
J: TRBJ1-1; V: TRBV5-1; D: .; size: once; CDR3: CASSLGGGKFTNTEAFF; DNA: TGCGCCAGCAGCTTGGGAGGGGGGAAGTTTACGAACACTGAAGCTTTCTTT
J: TRBJ1-1; V: TRBV6-1; D: .; size: .; CDR3: CASRDRWGTEAFF; DNA: TGTGCCAGCAGGGACCGTTGGGGCACTGAAGCTTTCTTT
J: TRBJ1-1; V: TRBV6-2/TRBV6-3; D: .; size: .; CDR3: CASSTFGGKLEAFF; DNA: TGTGCCAGCAGCACCTTCGGGGGGAAACTCGAAGCTTTCTTT
J: TRBJ1-1; V: TRBV11-2; D: .; size: many; CDR3: CASSPRPGNTEAFF; DNA: TGTGCCAGCAGCCCCCGGCCGGGGAACACTGAAGCTTTCTTT
J: TRBJ2-7; V: TRBV6-2/TRBV6-3; D: TRBD1; size: .; CDR3: CASSTGTAGFYEQYF; DNA: TGTGCCAGCAGTACTGGGACAGCCGGGTTCTACGAGCAGTACTTC
J: TRBJ2-5; V: TRBV20-1; D: TRBD2; size: many; CDR3: CSASPTSGDRTETQHF; DNA: TGCAGTGCTAGCCCGACTAGCGGGGACCGGACGGAGACCCAGCACTTC
J: TRBJ2-5; V: TRBV14; D: .; size: many; CDR3: CASSQEVREQETQYF; DNA: TGTGCCAGCAGCCAAGAGGTCCGGGAACAAGAGACCCAGTACTTC
J: TRBJ2-7; V: TRBV28; D: .; size: .; CDR3: CASSPRSYEQYF; DNA: TGTGCCAGCAGCCCCAGGTCCTACGAGCAGTACTTC
J: TRBJ1-2; V: TRBV6-1; D: .; size: .; CDR3: CASRERAYGYTF; DNA: TGTGCCAGCAGAGAAAGGGCCTATGGCTACACCTTC
J: TRBJ1-2; V: TRBV5-6; D: .; size: few; CDR3: CASSRQPNYGYTF; DNA: TGTGCCAGCAGCCGCCAACCCAACTATGGCTACACCTTC
J: TRBJ2-5; V: TRBV24-1; D: .; size: .; CDR3: CATSDPGEGGGQETQYF; DNA: TGTGCCACCAGTGACCCCGGTGAGGGAGGGGGTCAAGAGACCCAGTACTTC
J: TRBJ2-7; V: TRBV28; D: .; size: once; CDR3: CATARAEEYF; DNA: TGTGCCACCGCCAGGGCGGAGGAGTACTTC
J: TRBJ1-2; V: TRBV5-8; D: .; size: many; CDR3: CASSFWNWGYGYTF; DNA: TGTGCCAGCAGCTTTTGGAATTGGGGGTATGGCTACACCTTC
J: TRBJ2-7; V: TRBV15; D: .; size: .; CDR3: CATSSGRTSYEQYF; DNA: TGTGCCACCAGCAGCGGGCGGACCTCCTACGAGCAGTACTTC
J: TRBJ1-2; V: TRBV29-1; D: TRBD1; size: many; CDR3: CSVPRDSNYGYTF; DNA: TGCAGCGTGCCCCGGGACAGCAACTATGGCTACACCTTC
J: TRBJ1-3; V: TRBV9; D: .; size: many; CDR3: CASSGVNSGNTIYF; DNA: TGTGCCAGCAGCGGAGTCAACTCTGGAAACACCATATATTTT
J: TRBJ1-1; V: TRBV25-1; D: TRBD1; size: .; CDR3: CASTDRRQRTEAFF; DNA: TGTGCCAGCACGGACAGGAGACAGCGAACTGAAGCTTTCTTT
J: TRBJ1-1; V: TRBV2; D: .; size: many; CDR3: CASRSTPVNTEAFF; DNA: TGTGCCAGCAGGTCAACCCCGGTGAACACTGAAGCTTTCTTT
J: TRBJ2-7; V: TRBV11-2; D: .; size: few; CDR3: CASSGGTGGFFGNAYEQYF; DNA: TGTGCCAGCAGCGGAGGTACGGGGGGCTTCTTCGGGAATGCCTACGAGCAGTACTTC
J: TRBJ1-1; V: TRBV19; D: TRBD1; size: many; CDR3: CASSILVGQGHTEAFF; DNA: TGTGCCAGTAGCATATTGGTTGGACAGGGGCACACTGAAGCTTTCTTT
J: TRBJ2-2; V: TRBV6-1; D: .; size: .; CDR3: CASRRRTGELFF; DNA: TGTGCCAGCAGGCGGAGGACCGGGGAGCTGTTTTTT
J: TRBJ1-2; V: TRBV11-2; D: .; size: many; CDR3: CASSLGGRGYTF; DNA: TGTGCCAGCAGCTTAGGAGGTCGGGGCTACACCTTC
J: TRBJ2-5; V: TRBV18; D: TRBD2; size: many; CDR3: CASSQGLAGEETQYF; DNA: TGTGCCAGCTCACAAGGACTAGCGGGAGAAGAGACCCAGTACTTC
J: TRBJ2-7; V: TRBV11-2; D: TRBD2; size: many; CDR3: CASSPGTSGLEQYF; DNA: TGTGCCAGCAGCCCAGGGACTAGCGGGTTGGAGCAGTACTTC